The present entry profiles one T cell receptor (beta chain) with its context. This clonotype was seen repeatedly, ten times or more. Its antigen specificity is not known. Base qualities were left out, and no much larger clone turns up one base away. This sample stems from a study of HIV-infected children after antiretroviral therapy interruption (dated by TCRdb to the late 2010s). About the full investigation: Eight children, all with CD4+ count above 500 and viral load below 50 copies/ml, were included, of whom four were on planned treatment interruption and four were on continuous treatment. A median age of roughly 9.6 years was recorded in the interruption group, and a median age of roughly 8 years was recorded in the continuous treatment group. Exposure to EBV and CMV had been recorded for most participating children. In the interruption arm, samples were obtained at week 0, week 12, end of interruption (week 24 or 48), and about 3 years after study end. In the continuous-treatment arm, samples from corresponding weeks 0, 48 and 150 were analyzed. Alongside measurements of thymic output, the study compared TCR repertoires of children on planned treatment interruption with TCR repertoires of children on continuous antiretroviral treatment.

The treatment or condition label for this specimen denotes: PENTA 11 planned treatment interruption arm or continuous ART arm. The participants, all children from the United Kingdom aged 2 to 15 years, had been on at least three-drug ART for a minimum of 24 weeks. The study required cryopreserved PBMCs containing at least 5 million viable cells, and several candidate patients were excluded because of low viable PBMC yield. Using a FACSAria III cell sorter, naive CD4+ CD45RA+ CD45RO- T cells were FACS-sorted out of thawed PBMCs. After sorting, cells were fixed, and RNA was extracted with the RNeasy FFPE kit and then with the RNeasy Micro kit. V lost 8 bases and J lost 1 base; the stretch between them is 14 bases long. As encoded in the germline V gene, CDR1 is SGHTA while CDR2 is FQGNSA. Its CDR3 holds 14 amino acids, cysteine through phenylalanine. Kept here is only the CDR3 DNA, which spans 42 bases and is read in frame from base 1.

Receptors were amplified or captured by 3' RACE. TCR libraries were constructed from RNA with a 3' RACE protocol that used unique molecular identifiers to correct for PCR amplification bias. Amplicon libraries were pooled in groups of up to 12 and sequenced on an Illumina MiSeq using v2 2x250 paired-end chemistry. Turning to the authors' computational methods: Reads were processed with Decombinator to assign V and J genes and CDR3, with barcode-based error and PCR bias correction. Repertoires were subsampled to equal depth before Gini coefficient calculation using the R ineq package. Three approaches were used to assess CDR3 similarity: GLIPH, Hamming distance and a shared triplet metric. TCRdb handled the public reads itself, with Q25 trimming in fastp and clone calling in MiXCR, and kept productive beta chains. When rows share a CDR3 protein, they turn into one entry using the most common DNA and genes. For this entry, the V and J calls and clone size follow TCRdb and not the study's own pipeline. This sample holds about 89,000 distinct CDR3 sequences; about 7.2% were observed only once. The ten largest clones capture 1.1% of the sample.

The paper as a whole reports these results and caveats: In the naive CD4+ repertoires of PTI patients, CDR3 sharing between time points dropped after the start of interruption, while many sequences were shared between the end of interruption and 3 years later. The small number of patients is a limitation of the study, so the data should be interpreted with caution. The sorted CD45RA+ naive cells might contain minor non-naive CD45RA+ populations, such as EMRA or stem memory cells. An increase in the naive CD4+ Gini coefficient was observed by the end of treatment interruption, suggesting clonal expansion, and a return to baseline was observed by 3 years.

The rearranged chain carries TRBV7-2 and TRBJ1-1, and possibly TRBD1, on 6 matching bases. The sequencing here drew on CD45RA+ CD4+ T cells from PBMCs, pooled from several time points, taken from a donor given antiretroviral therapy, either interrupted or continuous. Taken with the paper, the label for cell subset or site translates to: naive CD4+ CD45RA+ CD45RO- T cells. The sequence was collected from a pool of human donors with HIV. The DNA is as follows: TGTGCCAGCGGGAGGGGGGGATCGAACACTGAAGCTTTCTTT. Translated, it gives CASGRGGSNTEAFF.